Presented here are 21 T cell receptor beta chains from one specimen sequenced in a study of cytomegalovirus exposure and HLA in healthy donors. The PCR employed 60 Vbeta primers together with 13 Jbeta primers. Repertoires were generated with immunoSEQ multiplex PCR, while TCRdb's copy carries only in-frame clones and drops some. This table lists some 120,000 clones. Input material: PBMCs. The receptors were gathered from a man aged 18 to 29 in good health and CMV-seronegative.

The chain combines TRBV18 with TRBJ2-1; 9 nucleotides line up with TRBD2. The CDR3 loop spans 17 amino acids. V was clipped by 3 bases and J by 3 bases; unmatched bases: 9. Germline V gives CDR1 KGHSH, CDR2 LQKENI. For the CDR3, the DNA is TGTGCCAGCTCACCCCCACGGCGGGGGGGTCACTACAATGAGCAGTTCTTC. It encodes CASSPPRRGGHYNEQFF.

The chain links TRBV15 to TRBJ1-5, with D possibly being TRBD1 (5 bases). CDR1 and CDR2 from the germline V gene are LNHNV and YYDKDF (reference sequence). The CDR3 loop spans 14 amino acids. Trimming took 5 bases from V and 6 from J, leaving 14 bases between them. The DNA for the CDR3 is TGTGCCACCAGCCAATTATCAGGGCCTCAGCCCCAGCATTTT. It specifies CATSQLSGPQPQHF. Complete variable domain (other parts from reference TRBV15 and TRBJ1-5): DAMVIQNPRYQVTQFGKPVTLSCSQTLNHNVMYWYQQKSSQAPKLLFHYYDKDFNNEADTPDNFQSRRPNTSFCFLDIRSPGLGDTAMYLCATSQLSGPQPQHFGDGTRLSIL.

The CDR3 bases are TGTGCCAGCAGCCCAAGCGGGGGGCCCTCCTACGAGCAGTACTTC. Protein product: CASSPSGGPSYEQYF. The gene calls are TRBV5-4 and TRBJ2-7; 9 bases are shared with TRBD2. The J segment lost 0 bases and the V segment lost 4 bases, leaving 5 bases of the junction unmatched. This CDR3 comprises 15 residues. The V gene's germline CDR1 is SGHNT and CDR2 YYREEE (reference sequence).

The chain uses TRBV6-5 and TRBJ2-7, with D perhaps TRBD1 (6 bases). Germline CDR1 is MNHEY and CDR2 is SVGAGI. The CDR3 has 14 amino acids. The V and J ends lost 0 bases and 3 bases respectively, with 9 bases between them. This chain's CDR3 is CASSYSSRGYEQYF. CDR3 in DNA: TGTGCCAGCAGTTACTCGAGCAGGGGCTACGAGCAGTACTTC.

This rearrangement joins TRBV18 to TRBJ2-3; 12 bases align to TRBD2. The CDR3 runs 15 residues. Looked up from germline, CDR1 is KGHSH and CDR2 is LQKENI. The V gene end was trimmed by 2 bases and the J gene end by 3 bases; junction bases not matched to a gene: 0. CDR3 residues: CASSPTSGRTDTQYF. The CDR3 DNA sequence: TGTGCCAGCTCACCAACTAGCGGGAGGACAGATACGCAGTATTTT.

CDR3 nucleotide sequence: TGCGCCAGCAGCTTTGGGCTAGCGGGCGTTTACGAGCAGTACTTC. This encodes CASSFGLAGVYEQYF. The V gene is TRBV5-1, the J gene TRBJ2-7; 8 bases fit TRBD2. CDR3 size: 15 residues. The germline CDR1 and CDR2 sequences are SGHRS and YFSETQ. V dropped 2 bases and J dropped 4; count of bases not matched to a gene: 8.

V and J are TRBV6-5 and TRBJ2-1, with 9 bases fitting TRBD1. J lost 13 bases, V lost 4 bases, and 11 bases had no gene match. This CDR3 is built from 14 residues. From germline, CDR1 is MNHEY and CDR2 SVGAGI. CDR3 residues: CASSFPGRTGVQFF. CDR3 nucleotides: TGTGCCAGCAGTTTCCCCGGGAGGACAGGGGTCCAGTTCTTC.

V is TRBV19 and J is TRBJ2-2, with a tentative D call TRBD1 (5 bases). Germline values: CDR1 LNHDA, CDR2 SQIVND (reference sequence). V dropped 5 bases and J dropped 6 bases, with 13 bases sitting between them. The CDR3 runs 14 residues. CDR3 nucleotides: TGTGCCAGTAGTCGGCAGGGCGCCCCCGGGGAGCTGTTTTTT. As protein: CASSRQGAPGELFF.

V and J are TRBV4-1 and TRBJ1-4, with D possibly matching TRBD1 (5 bases). The CDR3 is made up of 15 amino acids. Trimming cost V 0 bases and J 3 bases, with 8 bases left between them. Germline V gene data show CDR1 as MGHRA and CDR2 as YSYEKL. The CDR3 reads CASSQDSGANEKLFF. The CDR3 nucleotides read TGCGCCAGCAGCCAAGACTCGGGGGCTAATGAAAAACTGTTTTTT.

The chain couples TRBV30 to TRBJ1-3; D gene uncertain. The CDR3 has 15 residues. Trimming stripped 1 base from V and 1 base from J, with 11 bases between. Germline loops: CDR1 GTSNPN, CDR2 SVGIG (reference sequence). The CDR3: CAWSEIGGSGNTIYF. CDR3 in DNA: TGTGCCTGGAGTGAGATCGGAGGTTCTGGAAACACCATATATTTT.

This chain uses TRBV5-6 with TRBJ2-2, with 11 positions matching TRBD1. Germline V gives CDR1 SGHDT, CDR2 YYEEEE. The V and J ends lost 3 bases and 6 bases, in that order; junction bases with no gene match: 4. This CDR3 contains 15 residues. The CDR3 DNA sequence: TGTGCCAGCAGCTACTTGGGACAGGGGGCCGGGGAGCTGTTTTTT. Its translation: CASSYLGQGAGELFF.

The V call is TRBV29-1, the J call TRBJ1-2; D is unclear. The CDR3 totals 13 residues. CDR1 and CDR2 from the germline V gene are SQVTM and ANQGSEA. Deletions cut 4 bases from V and 3 bases from J, with 12 bases between. The CDR3 nucleotides are TGCAGCGTTGCGTGGGCAGAGCACTATGGCTACACCTTC. Its translation: CSVAWAEHYGYTF.

The chain links TRBV19 to TRBJ2-7, with TRBD1 matching over 10 bases. V lost 7 bases and J lost 3; bases outside the gene matches: 6. CDR3 length: 14 residues. Germline V gene lookup returns CDR1 LNHDA and CDR2 SQIVND (reference sequence). CDR3 sequence: CASNSGTGVYEQYF. The CDR3 bases are TGTGCCAGTAACTCCGGGACAGGGGTCTACGAGCAGTACTTC. The complete variable domain, with remaining parts taken from reference TRBV19 and TRBJ2-7, reads DGGITQSPKYLFRKEGQNVTLSCEQNLNHDAMYWYRQDPGQGLRLIYYSQIVNDFQKGDIAEGYSVSREKKESFPLTVTSAQKNPTAFYLCASNSGTGVYEQYFGPGTRLTVT.

V usage is TRBV5-6 and J usage is TRBJ2-7, with D perhaps matching TRBD2 (6 bases). The germline V and J ends were trimmed by 2 bases and 3 bases, with 12 bases remaining between them. Germline V gene lookup returns CDR1 SGHDT and CDR2 YYEEEE. This CDR3 spans 14 amino acids. The DNA of the CDR3 is TGTGCCAGCAGCTTACTACGGAGGGGCTACGAGCAGTACTTC. Its protein is CASSLLRRGYEQYF. Full variable domain (remainder filled in from reference TRBV5-6 and TRBJ2-7): DAGVTQSPTHLIKTRGQQVTLRCSPKSGHDTVSWYQQALGQGPQFIFQYYEEEERQRGNFPDRFSGHQFPNYSSELNVNALLLGDSALYLCASSLLRRGYEQYFGPGTRLTVT.

This sequence joins TRBV30 and TRBJ2-7; 12 bases are a match to TRBD2. This CDR3 has 18 residues. The germline gives CDR1 GTSNPN, CDR2 SVGIG (reference sequence). Trimming cost V 0 bases and J 4 bases; bases outside gene matches: 13. The CDR3 DNA reads TGTGCCTGGAGTGTACGGGGGGCTAGCGGGAGGGCCAGGTACGAGCAGTACTTC. This gives the protein CAWSVRGASGRARYEQYF. Drawing the rest from reference TRBV30 and TRBJ2-7, the complete variable domain is SQTIHQWPATLVQPVGSPLSLECTVEGTSNPNLYWYRQAAGRGLQLLFYSVGIGQISSEVPQNLSASRPQDRQFILSSKKLLLSDSGFYLCAWSVRGASGRARYEQYFGPGTRLTVT.

The V call is TRBV5-1, the J call TRBJ2-3, with TRBD1 identical over 8 bases. Trimming removed 6 bases from V and 4 bases from J; junction bases left unmatched: 13. From germline, CDR1 is SGHRS and CDR2 YFSETQ. The CDR3 has 16 amino acids. This chain's CDR3 is CASTPGAGGDADTQYF. The CDR3 DNA reads TGCGCCAGCACCCCCGGGGCAGGGGGCGACGCAGATACGCAGTATTTT.

This sequence joins TRBV10-3 and TRBJ1-2; no reliable D call. The CDR3 spans 13 residues. Per germline, CDR1 ENHRY and CDR2 SYGVKD. Trimming stripped 7 bases from V and 5 bases from J, with 14 bases between. Here the CDR3 DNA reads TGTGCCATCAAGGCGGAGCAGTTTTATGGCTACACCTTC. Translated: CAIKAEQFYGYTF.

This chain links TRBV7-2 with TRBJ2-7; possible D gene TRBD2, 6 bases. The CDR3 length is 14 residues. CDR1 is SGHTA and CDR2 is FQGNSA in the germline V gene. The ends were cut back, 5 bases at V and 0 bases at J, with 11 bases in the middle. In nucleotides, the CDR3 is TGTGCCAGCAGCAATCGGCGGGACTCCTACGAGCAGTACTTC. This sequence encodes CASSNRRDSYEQYF.

This chain connects TRBV2 to TRBJ2-1, with 7 nucleotides matching TRBD2. The CDR3 covers 14 residues. Germline V gives CDR1 SNHLY, CDR2 FYNNEI. Trimming removed 6 bases from V and 4 bases from J; junction bases left unmatched: 6. CDR3: CASRSSGPYNEQFF. CDR3 coding DNA: TGTGCCAGCAGGTCTAGCGGCCCATACAATGAGCAGTTCTTC. The entire variable domain, with the rest obtained from reference TRBV2 and TRBJ2-1, is as follows: EPEVTQTPSHQVTQMGQEVILRCVPISNHLYFYWYRQILGQKVEFLVSFYNNEISEKSEIFDDQFSVERPDGSNFTLKIRSTKLEDSAMYFCASRSSGPYNEQFFGPGTRLTVL.

The chain recombines TRBV19 with TRBJ2-7, with 10 bases aligning to TRBD2. Per germline, CDR1 LNHDA and CDR2 SQIVND (reference sequence). The CDR3 loop spans 14 amino acids. The trim removed 3 bases at V and 4 bases at J, leaving 3 bases unmatched. Here the CDR3 DNA reads TGTGCCAGTAGTATCCTAGCGGGGGCATACGAGCAGTACTTC. Protein: CASSILAGAYEQYF.

The V call is TRBV6-1, the J call TRBJ1-1; a possible D gene is TRBD1 (6 bases). The CDR3 length is 15 residues. The V and J ends lost 2 bases and 4 bases respectively, with 14 bases between them. Germline CDR1 is MNHNS and CDR2 is SASEGT. The CDR3 loop is CASSESLRGTTEAFF. In DNA, the CDR3 is TGTGCCAGCAGTGAATCTTTAAGGGGGACCACTGAAGCTTTCTTT.